The 14 T cell receptor beta chains in this list originate from one sample, sequenced in a study of OX40 agonist ivuxolimab in advanced cancers. TCRdb's copy holds only in-frame clones and misses some; the assay was immunoSEQ multiplex PCR. Altogether about 86,000 clones are present, about 90% being singletons, with the ten largest covering roughly 1.1%. The starting material was CD4+ or CD8+ T cells sorted from blood, obtained in a trial of the OX40 agonist ivuxolimab. These receptors all stem from an adult with an advanced solid tumor such as melanoma, head and neck, liver or kidney cancer.

The chain carries TRBV5-1 and TRBJ2-7, with unresolved D. CDR1 and CDR2 from the germline V gene are SGHRS and YFSETQ. This CDR3 region has 13 residues. The ends were cut back, 0 bases at V and 2 bases at J, with 6 bases in the middle. CDR3 amino acids: CASSLAQAYEQYF. The CDR3, as DNA: TGCGCCAGCAGCTTGGCCCAGGCCTACGAGCAGTACTTC.

This sequence joins TRBV18 and TRBJ2-5; D might be TRBD2 (6 bases). The CDR3 sequence is 14 residues long. Between the trimmed V and J ends, which lost 2 bases and 5 bases, there was a span of 12 bases. The V gene's germline CDR1 is KGHSH and CDR2 LQKENI. The CDR3 loop reads CASSPGLAGETQYF. The CDR3 DNA reads TGTGCCAGCTCACCAGGACTGGCGGGGGAGACCCAGTACTTC.

The chain employs TRBV28 and TRBJ2-1, with a weak D call TRBD2 (6 bases). The V end was cut by 5 bases, the J end by 4 bases, with 15 bases between. The CDR3 contains 15 residues. Germline CDR1 MDHEN, CDR2 SYDVKM. CDR3 residues: CASSTRGLLYNEQFF. DNA of the CDR3: TGTGCCAGCAGTACGCGGGGACTGTTATACAATGAGCAGTTCTTC.

The chain uses TRBV6-1 and TRBJ2-3, with 8 positions matching TRBD2. The length of the CDR3 is 15 residues. After removal of 9 bases from V and 3 bases from J, the junction contained 11 bases not matched to a gene. Germline-derived CDR1 and CDR2 are MNHNS and SASEGT. The CDR3 DNA reads TGTGCCAGTCAAGGGCTAGCGGGTTTTACAGATACGCAGTATTTT. It specifies CASQGLAGFTDTQYF.

This sequence joins TRBV20-1 and TRBJ1-4; TRBD1 might be the D (5 bases). CDR1 DFQATT and CDR2 SNEGSKA come from the germline V gene (reference sequence). Trimming pared 1 base from V and 17 bases from J, leaving 14 bases between. The CDR3 totals 11 residues. The CDR3 is CSARALRGFFF. The CDR3 nucleotides are TGCAGTGCTAGAGCCCTCCGGGGGTTTTTTTTT.

The chain carries TRBV10-3 and TRBJ1-5, with D tentatively TRBD1 (6 bases). V lost 10 bases and J 0 bases, leaving 28 bases between the germline ends. The CDR3 is made up of 19 amino acids. Germline CDR1 reads ENHRY; CDR2 reads SYGVKD. CDR3 sequence reads: CARNCVCGTKGYSNQPQHF. In DNA form, the CDR3 reads TGTGCCAGGAACTGTGTTTGTGGGACAAAGGGGTATAGCAATCAGCCCCAGCATTTT.

J is TRBJ1-6 and V is TRBV30; no firm D call. Germline V gives CDR1 GTSNPN, CDR2 SVGIG (reference sequence). V was cut by 2 bases and J by 7 bases, with 12 bases left in between. This CDR3 is built from 14 residues. The CDR3 protein is CAWSFLRQNSPLHF. The DNA for the CDR3 is TGTGCCTGGAGTTTCTTGCGACAAAATTCACCCCTCCACTTT.

The chain has TRBV28 and TRBJ2-1; D might be TRBD2 (5 bases). The CDR3 length is 14 residues. The ends were cut back, 5 bases at V and 9 bases at J, with 17 bases in the middle. Germline CDR1 and CDR2: MDHEN and SYDVKM. CDR3 nucleotides: TGTGCCAGCAGTCCACTAGACTCCTTTTCTGAGCAGTTCTTC. This gives the protein CASSPLDSFSEQFF.

This clone was detected a few times. The CDR3 sequence is CASSLESMAQYF. The CDR3, as DNA: TGCGCCAGCAGCTTGGAATCGATGGCCCAGTACTTC. This chain connects TRBV5-1 to TRBJ2-5; D is unresolved. The germline CDR1 and CDR2 sequences are SGHRS and YFSETQ. The CDR3 runs to 12 residues. Trimming cost V 0 bases and J 9 bases, with 9 bases left between them.

This chain links TRBV6-1 with TRBJ2-7; 10 bases match TRBD2. CDR1 is MNHNS and CDR2 is SASEGT in the germline V gene. Unmatched junction bases numbered 9, after V lost 6 bases and J lost 4 bases. This CDR3 spans 15 amino acids. CDR3 sequence (DNA): TGTGCCAGCAGACCTAGCGGGAGAGCATCGTACGAGCAGTACTTC. The encoded protein is CASRPSGRASYEQYF.

The chain has TRBV7-3 and TRBJ2-2, with a possible D match to TRBD1 (6 bases). The V gene's germline CDR1 is SGHTA and CDR2 FQGTGA. This CDR3 region has 16 residues. Between the trimmed V and J ends, which lost 5 bases and 7 bases, there was a span of 20 bases. CDR3 sequence (DNA): TGTGCCAGCAGCCTCGGGCAGGGGCAGAAGTTCGGGGAGCTGTTTTTT. Protein sequence: CASSLGQGQKFGELFF.

In this sample, this clone turned up a few times. The chain couples TRBV5-6 to TRBJ2-5; unclear D gene. V was cut by 0 bases and J by 3 bases, with 0 bases left in between. The germline V gene encodes CDR1 SGHDT and CDR2 YYEEEE. The CDR3 runs 11 residues. The CDR3 sequence is CASSLEETQYF. In nucleotides, the CDR3 is TGTGCCAGCAGCTTGGAAGAGACCCAGTACTTC. Full variable domain (missing parts from reference TRBV5-6 and TRBJ2-5): DAGVTQSPTHLIKTRGQQVTLRCSPKSGHDTVSWYQQALGQGPQFIFQYYEEEERQRGNFPDRFSGHQFPNYSSELNVNALLLGDSALYLCASSLEETQYFGPGTRLLVL.

This sequence joins TRBV6-5 and TRBJ2-1, with TRBD2 identical over 8 bases. The CDR3 is 14 residues long. Germline-derived CDR1 and CDR2 are MNHEY and SVGAGI. J lost 8 bases, V lost 4 bases, and 7 bases had no gene match. CDR3 protein: CASSLTGGPDEQFF. The CDR3 coding sequence is TGTGCCAGCAGTTTGACGGGAGGGCCAGATGAGCAGTTCTTC.

This clone was recorded once. The rearrangement uses TRBV28 and TRBJ2-1; 10 nucleotides agree with TRBD2. The CDR3 runs 18 residues. J lost 2 bases, V lost 5 bases, and 12 bases had no gene match. Germline values: CDR1 MDHEN, CDR2 SYDVKM. The CDR3 is CASSTRSSGRIPYNEQFF. CDR3 nucleotides: TGTGCCAGCAGTACAAGGTCTAGCGGGAGAATCCCCTACAATGAGCAGTTCTTC.